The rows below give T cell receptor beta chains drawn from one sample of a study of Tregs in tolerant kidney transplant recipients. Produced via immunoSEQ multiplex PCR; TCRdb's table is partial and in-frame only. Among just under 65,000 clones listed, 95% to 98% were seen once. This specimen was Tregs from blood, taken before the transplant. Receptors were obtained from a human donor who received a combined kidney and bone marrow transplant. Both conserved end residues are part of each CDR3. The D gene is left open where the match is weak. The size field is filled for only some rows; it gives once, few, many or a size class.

TGTGCCAGCAGTTACGGGCAGGGTGGGGAGACCCAGTACTTC	CASSYGQGGETQYF	.	.	TRBV6-5	TRBJ2-5
TGTGCCAGCAGCTCCCCTCGACAGGGGGCCTATAATTCACCCCTCCACTTT	CASSSPRQGAYNSPLHF	.	TRBD1	TRBV5-5	TRBJ1-6
TGTGCCAGCAGCCCGAATATAGCGGGACCCCGTTACGAGCAGTACTTC	CASSPNIAGPRYEQYF	.	TRBD2	TRBV7-6	TRBJ2-7
TGTGCCAGCAGTAACGGACAGGGTTTGGGCACTGAAGCTTTCTTT	CASSNGQGLGTEAFF	once	TRBD1	TRBV6-6	TRBJ1-1
TGTGCCAGAAGCTTCCGGGACTGGTTAGCGGGAGAGATTCCATCCTACAATGAGCAGTTCTTC	CARSFRDWLAGEIPSYNEQFF	.	TRBD2	TRBV5-3	TRBJ2-1
TGTGCCATCAGTGAGTCGGGGACAGAAGCTTTCTTT	CAISESGTEAFF	few	.	TRBV10-3	TRBJ1-1
TGTGCCAGCAGTTTCCGACAGGAATGGGCCGGGGAGCTGTTTTTT	CASSFRQEWAGELFF	.	.	TRBV6-5	TRBJ2-2
TGTGCCAGCAGCCGTCCAATGTACCAAGAGACCCAGTACTTC	CASSRPMYQETQYF	.	.	TRBV14	TRBJ2-5
TGTGCCAGCTCACCAATCCAGGCGGGGCAGAGAAATGAAAAACTGTTTTTT	CASSPIQAGQRNEKLFF	.	.	TRBV18	TRBJ1-4
TGCGCCAGCAGCCCCCTGGGACTAGAAGAGACCCAGTACTTC	CASSPLGLEETQYF	once	TRBD2	TRBV4-1	TRBJ2-5
TGCAGCGTTCAAACAGGGAGGAACACTGAAGCTTTCTTT	CSVQTGRNTEAFF	.	.	TRBV29-1	TRBJ1-1
TGTGCCAGTAGTATCCAGGGCCGCGGGGGGAGGGCCGACTATGAGCAGTTCTTC	CASSIQGRGGRADYEQFF	once	TRBD2	TRBV19	TRBJ2-1